The next 6 T cell receptor beta chains were all read from a single sample in a study of T-cell reconstitution after alpha-beta-depleted transplantation in children. For TCRbeta, the library was prepared with unique molecular identifiers. TCRdb reprocessed the PCR reads with MiXCR, giving one entry per CDR3 protein. Of roughly 200,000 distinct CDR3 sequences listed, around 10% are singletons. The material was PBMCs from the stem cell graft donor, obtained from the stem cell graft. The receptor source for this set is a human donor who donated a stem cell graft to a child with acute lymphoblastic leukemia.

The gene calls are TRBV6-1 and TRBJ1-2; the D is unclear. Trimming shortened V by 5 bases and J by 3 bases, and 13 bases separated the two germline ends. The germline CDR1 and CDR2 sequences are MNHNS and SASEGT. The CDR3 is 14 residues long. Here the CDR3 reads CASSKGGPYYGYTF. The CDR3 coding sequence is TGTGCCAGCAGTAAGGGTGGGCCATACTATGGCTACACCTTC.

This clonotype was found many times. The chain is built from TRBV7-8 and TRBJ2-7; D is unresolved. Per the germline V gene, CDR1 is SGHVS and CDR2 is FQNEAQ. With 6 bases removed from V and 2 bases from J, the gap between germline ends came to 14 bases. The CDR3 consists of 14 residues. The CDR3 bases are TGTGCCAGCAGGCGCCTGGGGTACGCCTACGAGCAGTACTTC. Translated: CASRRLGYAYEQYF.

This clonotype turned up a few times. The chain uses TRBV7-2 and TRBJ2-7; TRBD1 matches 9 bases. Germline V gene lookup returns CDR1 SGHTA and CDR2 FQGNSA. J lost 3 bases, V lost 3 bases, and 3 bases had no gene match. This CDR3 has 14 amino acids. The chain's CDR3 is CASSLDRGDYEQYF. Here the CDR3 DNA reads TGTGCCAGCAGCTTGGACAGGGGTGACTACGAGCAGTACTTC.

The table lists this clonotype with a few counts. The rearrangement links TRBV12-3 or TRBV12-4 to TRBJ1-5; D is ambiguous. V dropped 3 bases and J dropped 3 bases, with 15 bases sitting between them. This CDR3 has 16 amino acids. CDR3 residues: CASSFGPLGNNQPQHF. CDR3 bases: TGTGCCAGCAGTTTTGGGCCCCTGGGGAACAATCAGCCCCAGCATTTT.

This clonotype was seen many times. The chain recombines TRBV29-1 with TRBJ1-3, with D unclear. Germline CDR1 is SQVTM and CDR2 is ANQGSEA. This CDR3 is 18 amino acids long. V dropped 0 bases and J dropped 1 base, with 19 bases sitting between them. Here the CDR3 reads CSVEDVGSVGPSGNTIYF. In DNA, the CDR3 is TGCAGCGTTGAAGATGTTGGTAGTGTAGGGCCGTCTGGAAACACCATATATTTT.

The gene calls are TRBV7-9 and TRBJ2-5; 7 bases align to TRBD2. The CDR3 is 12 amino acids. Germline CDR1 and CDR2: SEHNR and FQNEAQ (reference sequence). V lost 8 bases and J lost 2; bases outside the gene matches: 2. CDR3 protein: CASRDYQETQYF. The CDR3, as DNA: TGTGCCAGCCGGGACTATCAAGAGACCCAGTACTTC.